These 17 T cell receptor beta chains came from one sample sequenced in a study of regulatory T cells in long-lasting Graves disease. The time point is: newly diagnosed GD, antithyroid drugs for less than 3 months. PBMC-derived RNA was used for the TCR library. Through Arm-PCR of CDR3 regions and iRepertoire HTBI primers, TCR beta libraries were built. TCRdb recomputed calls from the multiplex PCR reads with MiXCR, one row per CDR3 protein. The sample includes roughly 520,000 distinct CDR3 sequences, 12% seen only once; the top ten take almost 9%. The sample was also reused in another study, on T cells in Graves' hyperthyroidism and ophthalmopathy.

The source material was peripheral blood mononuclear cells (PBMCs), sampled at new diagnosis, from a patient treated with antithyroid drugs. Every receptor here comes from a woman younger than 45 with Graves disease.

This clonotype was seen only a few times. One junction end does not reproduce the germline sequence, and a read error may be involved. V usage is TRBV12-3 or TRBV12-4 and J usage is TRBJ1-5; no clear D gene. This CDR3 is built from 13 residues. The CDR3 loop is CGSSFEENQPQHF. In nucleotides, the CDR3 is TGTGGCAGCTCATTCGAGGAGAATCAGCCCCAGCATTTT.

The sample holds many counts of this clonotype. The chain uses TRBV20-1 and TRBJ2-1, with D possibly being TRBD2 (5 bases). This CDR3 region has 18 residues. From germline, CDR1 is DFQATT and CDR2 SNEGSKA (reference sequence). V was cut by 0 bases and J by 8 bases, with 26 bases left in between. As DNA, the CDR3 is TGCAGTGCTAGAGACCCCGTGGCGCTAGCCTGGTGGGTGGATGAGCAGTTCTTC. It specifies CSARDPVALAWWVDEQFF.

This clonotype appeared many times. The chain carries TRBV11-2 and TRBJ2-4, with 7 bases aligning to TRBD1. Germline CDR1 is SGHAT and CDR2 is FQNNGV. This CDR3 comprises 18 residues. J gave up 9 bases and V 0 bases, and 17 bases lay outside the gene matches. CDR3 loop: CASSLDPYLTGTRSIQYF. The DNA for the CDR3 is TGTGCCAGCAGCTTAGATCCATATTTGACAGGGACCCGCAGCATTCAGTACTTC.

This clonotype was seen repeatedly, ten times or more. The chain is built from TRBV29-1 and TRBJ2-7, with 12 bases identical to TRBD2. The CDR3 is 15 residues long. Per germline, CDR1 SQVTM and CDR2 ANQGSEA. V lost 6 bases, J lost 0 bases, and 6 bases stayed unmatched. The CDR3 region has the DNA TGCAGCGTGGGGGGACTAGCGGGCGCCTCCTACGAGCAGTACTTC. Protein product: CSVGGLAGASYEQYF.

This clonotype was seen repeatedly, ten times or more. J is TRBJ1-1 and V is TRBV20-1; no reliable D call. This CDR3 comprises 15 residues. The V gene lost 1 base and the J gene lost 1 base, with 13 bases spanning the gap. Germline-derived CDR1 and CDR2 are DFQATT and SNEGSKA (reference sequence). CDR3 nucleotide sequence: TGCAGTGCTAGAGTGAGGCCTGCCCCGAACACTGAAGCTTTCTTT. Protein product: CSARVRPAPNTEAFF.

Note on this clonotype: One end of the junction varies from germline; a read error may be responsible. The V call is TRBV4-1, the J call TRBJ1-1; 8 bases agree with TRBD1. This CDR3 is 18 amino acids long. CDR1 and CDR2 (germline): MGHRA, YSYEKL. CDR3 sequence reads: CASSQDLTGDAADTEAFF. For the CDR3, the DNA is TGCGCCAGCAGCCAAGATCTGACAGGGGACGCGGCGGACACTGAGGCTTTCTTT.

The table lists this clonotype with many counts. The CDR3 DNA reads as TGCAGCGCCGCCTGGCAGGTCTACAATGAGCAGTTCTTC. Its translation is CSAAWQVYNEQFF. The chain employs TRBV29-1 and TRBJ2-1; D call uncertain. Trimming took off 7 bases at V and 3 bases at J, with 13 bases between the two ends. Germline V gene sequence: CDR1 SQVTM, CDR2 ANQGSEA. This CDR3 contains 13 residues.

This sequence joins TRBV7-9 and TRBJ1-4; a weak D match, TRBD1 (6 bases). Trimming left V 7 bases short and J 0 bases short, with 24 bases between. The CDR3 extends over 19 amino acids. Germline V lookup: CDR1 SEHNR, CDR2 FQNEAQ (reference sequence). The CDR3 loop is CASIQGVTGDVATNEKLFF. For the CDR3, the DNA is TGTGCCAGCATTCAAGGGGTGACAGGAGACGTTGCAACTAATGAAAAACTGTTTTTT. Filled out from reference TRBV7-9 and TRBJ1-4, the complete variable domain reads DTGVSQNPRHKITKRGQNVTFRCDPISEHNRLYWYRQTLGQGPEFLTYFQNEAQLEKSRLLSDRFSAERPKGSFSTLEIQRTEQGDSAMYLCASIQGVTGDVATNEKLFFGSGTQLSVL.

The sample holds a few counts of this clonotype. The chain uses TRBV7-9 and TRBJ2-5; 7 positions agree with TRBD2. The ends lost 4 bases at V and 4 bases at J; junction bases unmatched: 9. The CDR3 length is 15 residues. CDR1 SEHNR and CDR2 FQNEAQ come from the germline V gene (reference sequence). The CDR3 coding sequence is TGTGCCAGCAGCTCCCTTGGGGAGGGCCGAGAGACCCAGTACTTC. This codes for CASSSLGEGRETQYF. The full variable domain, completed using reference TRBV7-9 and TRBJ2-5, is DTGVSQNPRHKITKRGQNVTFRCDPISEHNRLYWYRQTLGQGPEFLTYFQNEAQLEKSRLLSDRFSAERPKGSFSTLEIQRTEQGDSAMYLCASSSLGEGRETQYFGPGTRLLVL.

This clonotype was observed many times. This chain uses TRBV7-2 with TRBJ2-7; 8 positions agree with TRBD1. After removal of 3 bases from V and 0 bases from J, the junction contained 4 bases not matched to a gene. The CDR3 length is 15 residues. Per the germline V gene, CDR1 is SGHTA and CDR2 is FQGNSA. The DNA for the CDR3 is TGTGCCAGCAGCTTTTCCGGACAGGGCTCCTACGAGCAGTACTTC. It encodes CASSFSGQGSYEQYF.

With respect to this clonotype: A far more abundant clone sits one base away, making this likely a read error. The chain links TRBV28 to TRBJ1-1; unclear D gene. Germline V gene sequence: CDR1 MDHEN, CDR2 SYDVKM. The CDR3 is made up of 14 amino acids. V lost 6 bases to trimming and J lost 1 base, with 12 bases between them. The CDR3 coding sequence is TGTGCCAGCAGCGCGCCAGGCAAGAACACTGAAGCTTTCTTT. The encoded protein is CASSAPGKNTEAFF. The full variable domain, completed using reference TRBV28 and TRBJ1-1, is DVKVTQSSRYLVKRTGEKVFLECVQDMDHENMFWYRQDPGLGLRLIYFSYDVKMKEKGDIPEGYSVSREKKERFSLILESASTNQTSMYLCASSAPGKNTEAFFGQGTRLTVV.

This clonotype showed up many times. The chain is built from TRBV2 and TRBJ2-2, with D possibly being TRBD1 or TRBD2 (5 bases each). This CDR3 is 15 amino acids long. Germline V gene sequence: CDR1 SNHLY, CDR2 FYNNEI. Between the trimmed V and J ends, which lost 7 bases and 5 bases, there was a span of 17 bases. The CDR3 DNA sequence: TGTGCCAGCAAATATAGGGACCCGGGGACCGGGGAGCTGTTTTTT. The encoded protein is CASKYRDPGTGELFF. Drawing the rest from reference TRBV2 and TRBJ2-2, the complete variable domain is EPEVTQTPSHQVTQMGQEVILRCVPISNHLYFYWYRQILGQKVEFLVSFYNNEISEKSEIFDDQFSVERPDGSNFTLKIRSTKLEDSAMYFCASKYRDPGTGELFFGEGSRLTVL.

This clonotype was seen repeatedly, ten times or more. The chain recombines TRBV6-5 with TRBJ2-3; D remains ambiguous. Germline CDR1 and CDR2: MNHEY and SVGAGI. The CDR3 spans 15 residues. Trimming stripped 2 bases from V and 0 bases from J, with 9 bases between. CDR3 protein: CASSYVGGSTDTQYF. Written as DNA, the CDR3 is TGTGCCAGCAGTTACGTCGGCGGCAGCACAGATACGCAGTATTTT.

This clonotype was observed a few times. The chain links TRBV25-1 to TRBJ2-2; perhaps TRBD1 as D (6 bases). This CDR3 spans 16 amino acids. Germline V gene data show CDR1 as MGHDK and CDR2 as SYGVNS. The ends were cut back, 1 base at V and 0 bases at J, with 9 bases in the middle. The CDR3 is CASSEWGRSNTGELFF. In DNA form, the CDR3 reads TGTGCCAGCAGTGAATGGGGGCGCTCGAACACCGGGGAGCTGTTTTTT.

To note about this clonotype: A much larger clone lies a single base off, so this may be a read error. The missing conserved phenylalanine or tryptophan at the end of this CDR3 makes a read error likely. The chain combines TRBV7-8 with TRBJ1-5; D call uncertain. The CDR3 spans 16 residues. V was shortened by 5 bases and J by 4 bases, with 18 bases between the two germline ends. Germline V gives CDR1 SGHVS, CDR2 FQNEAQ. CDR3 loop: CASSLSRISLNQPQHL. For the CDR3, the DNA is TGTGCCAGCAGCCTTTCCCGGATATCCTTGAATCAGCCCCAGCATTTG.

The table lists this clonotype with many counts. The CDR3 nucleotides read TGCAGTGCTAGAGTATTGCAGGGCTTCGAATCACCCCTCCACTTT. Protein product: CSARVLQGFESPLHF. The chain carries TRBV20-1 and TRBJ1-6; D might be TRBD1 (5 bases). V lost 1 base to trimming and J lost 10 bases, with 17 bases between them. Germline V gene lookup returns CDR1 DFQATT and CDR2 SNEGSKA (reference sequence). The CDR3 runs 15 residues.

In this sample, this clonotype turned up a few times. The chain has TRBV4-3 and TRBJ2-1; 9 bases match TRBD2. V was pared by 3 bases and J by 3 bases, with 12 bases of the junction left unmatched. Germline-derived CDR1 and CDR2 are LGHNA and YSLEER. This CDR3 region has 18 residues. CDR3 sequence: CASSQYVIGREGYNEQFF. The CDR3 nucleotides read TGCGCCAGCAGCCAGTACGTAATCGGGCGGGAGGGCTACAATGAGCAGTTCTTC.